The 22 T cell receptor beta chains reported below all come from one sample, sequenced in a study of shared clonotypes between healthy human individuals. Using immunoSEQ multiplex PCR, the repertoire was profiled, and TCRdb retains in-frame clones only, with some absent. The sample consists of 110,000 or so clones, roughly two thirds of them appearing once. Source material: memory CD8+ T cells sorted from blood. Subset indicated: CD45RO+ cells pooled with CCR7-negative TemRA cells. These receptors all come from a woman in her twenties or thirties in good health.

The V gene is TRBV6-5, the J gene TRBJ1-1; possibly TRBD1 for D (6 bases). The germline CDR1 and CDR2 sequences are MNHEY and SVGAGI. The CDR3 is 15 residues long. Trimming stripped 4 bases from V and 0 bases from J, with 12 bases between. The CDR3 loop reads CASSFGGDMNTEAFF. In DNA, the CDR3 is TGTGCCAGCAGTTTCGGGGGGGACATGAACACTGAAGCTTTCTTT.

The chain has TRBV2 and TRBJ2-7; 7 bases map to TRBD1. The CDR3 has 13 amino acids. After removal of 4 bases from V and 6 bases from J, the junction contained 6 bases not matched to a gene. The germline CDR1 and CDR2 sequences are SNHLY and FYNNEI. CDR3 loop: CASSVYRGREQYF. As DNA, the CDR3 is TGTGCCAGCAGTGTCTACAGGGGTCGCGAGCAGTACTTC.

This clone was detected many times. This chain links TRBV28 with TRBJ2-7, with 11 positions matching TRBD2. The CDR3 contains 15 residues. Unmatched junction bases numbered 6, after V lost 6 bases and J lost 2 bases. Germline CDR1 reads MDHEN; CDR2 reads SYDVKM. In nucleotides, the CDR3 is TGTGCCAGCAGAGAGGGGACTAGCGGAACCTACGAGCAGTACTTC. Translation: CASREGTSGTYEQYF.

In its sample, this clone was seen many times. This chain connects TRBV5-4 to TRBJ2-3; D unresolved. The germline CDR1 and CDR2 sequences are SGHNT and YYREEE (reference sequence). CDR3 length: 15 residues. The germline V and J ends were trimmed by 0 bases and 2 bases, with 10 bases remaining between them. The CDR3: CASSLGSGNTDTQYF. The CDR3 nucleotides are TGTGCCAGCAGCTTGGGTAGTGGGAACACAGATACGCAGTATTTT. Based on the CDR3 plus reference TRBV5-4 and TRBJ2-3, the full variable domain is ETGVTQSPTHLIKTRGQQVTLRCSSQSGHNTVSWYQQALGQGPQFIFQYYREEENGRGNFPPRFSGLQFPNYSSELNVNALELDDSALYLCASSLGSGNTDTQYFGPGTRLTVL.

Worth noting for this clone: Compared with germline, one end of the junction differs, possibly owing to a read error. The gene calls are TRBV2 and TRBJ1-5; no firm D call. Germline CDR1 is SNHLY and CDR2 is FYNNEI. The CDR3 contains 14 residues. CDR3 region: CASRSHYSNQPQHF. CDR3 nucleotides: TGTGCCAGCCGCTCCCATTATAGCAATCAGCCTCAGCATTTT. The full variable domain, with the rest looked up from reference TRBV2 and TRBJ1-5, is EPEVTQTPSHQVTQMGQEVILRCVPISNHLYFYWYRQILGQKVEFLVSFYNNEISEKSEIFDDQFSVERPDGSNFTLKIRSTKLEDSAMYFCASRSHYSNQPQHFGDGTRLSIL.

CDR3 in DNA: TGTGCCAGCAGCTTGGAAGGCGGGGGTACGTTGAATGGCTACACCTTC. Its translation: CASSLEGGGTLNGYTF. The chain joins TRBV5-6 to TRBJ1-2, with a weak D call TRBD1 (5 bases). The germline V gene has CDR1 SGHDT and CDR2 YYEEEE. The CDR3 runs to 16 residues. The V end lost 0 bases, the J end lost 6 bases, and 18 bases lay between the germline ends.

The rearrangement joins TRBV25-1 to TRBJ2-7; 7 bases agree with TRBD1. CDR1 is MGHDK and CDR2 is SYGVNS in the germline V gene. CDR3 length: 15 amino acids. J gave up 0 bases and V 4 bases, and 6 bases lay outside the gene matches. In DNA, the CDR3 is TGTGCCAGCAGTGCCTTAGGACAGGTCTCCTACGAGCAGTACTTC. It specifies CASSALGQVSYEQYF.

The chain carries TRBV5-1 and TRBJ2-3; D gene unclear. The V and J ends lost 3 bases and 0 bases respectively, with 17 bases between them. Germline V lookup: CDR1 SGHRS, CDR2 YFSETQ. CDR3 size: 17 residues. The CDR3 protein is CASSSLLGGASTDTQYF. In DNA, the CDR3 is TGCGCCAGCAGCTCACTACTGGGTGGCGCCAGCACAGATACGCAGTATTTT. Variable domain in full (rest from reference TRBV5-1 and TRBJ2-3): KAGVTQTPRYLIKTRGQQVTLSCSPISGHRSVSWYQQTPGQGLQFLFEYFSETQRNKGNFPGRFSGRQFSNSRSEMNVSTLELGDSALYLCASSSLLGGASTDTQYFGPGTRLTVL.

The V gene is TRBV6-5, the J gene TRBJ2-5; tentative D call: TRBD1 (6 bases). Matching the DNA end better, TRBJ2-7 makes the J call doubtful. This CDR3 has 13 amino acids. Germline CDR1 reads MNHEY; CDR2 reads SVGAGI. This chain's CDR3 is CASEVDSSYEQYF. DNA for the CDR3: TGTGCCAGCGAAGTGGACAGCTCCTACGAGCAGTACTTC.

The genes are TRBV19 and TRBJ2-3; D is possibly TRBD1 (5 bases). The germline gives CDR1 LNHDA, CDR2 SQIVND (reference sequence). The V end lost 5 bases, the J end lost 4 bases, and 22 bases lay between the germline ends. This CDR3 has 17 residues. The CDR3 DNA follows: TGTGCCAGTAGTTTGGACACCCCGTCGGTCGGTCCAGATACGCAGTATTTT. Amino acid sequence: CASSLDTPSVGPDTQYF. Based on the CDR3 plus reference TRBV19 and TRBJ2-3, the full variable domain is DGGITQSPKYLFRKEGQNVTLSCEQNLNHDAMYWYRQDPGQGLRLIYYSQIVNDFQKGDIAEGYSVSREKKESFPLTVTSAQKNPTAFYLCASSLDTPSVGPDTQYFGPGTRLTVL.

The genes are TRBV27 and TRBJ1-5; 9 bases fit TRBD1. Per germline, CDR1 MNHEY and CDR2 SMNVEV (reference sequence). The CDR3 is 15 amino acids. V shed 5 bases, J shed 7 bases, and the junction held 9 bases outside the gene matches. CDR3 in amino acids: CASSGGQGIFQPQHF. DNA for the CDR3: TGTGCCAGCAGTGGGGGACAGGGAATTTTCCAGCCCCAGCATTTT.

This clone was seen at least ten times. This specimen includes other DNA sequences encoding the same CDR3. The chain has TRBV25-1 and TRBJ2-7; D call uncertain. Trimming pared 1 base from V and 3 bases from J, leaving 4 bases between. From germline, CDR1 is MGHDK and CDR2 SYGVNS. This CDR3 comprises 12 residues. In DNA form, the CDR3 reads TGTGCCAGCAGTGAATCCGGCTACGAGCAGTACTTC. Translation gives CASSESGYEQYF.

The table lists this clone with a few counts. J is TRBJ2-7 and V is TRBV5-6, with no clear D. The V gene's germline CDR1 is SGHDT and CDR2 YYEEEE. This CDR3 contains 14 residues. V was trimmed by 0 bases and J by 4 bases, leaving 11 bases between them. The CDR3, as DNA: TGTGCCAGCAGCTTGGCTGGGTTGCTGTACGAGCAGTACTTC. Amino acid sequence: CASSLAGLLYEQYF. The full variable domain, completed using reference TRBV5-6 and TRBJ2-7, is DAGVTQSPTHLIKTRGQQVTLRCSPKSGHDTVSWYQQALGQGPQFIFQYYEEEERQRGNFPDRFSGHQFPNYSSELNVNALLLGDSALYLCASSLAGLLYEQYFGPGTRLTVT.

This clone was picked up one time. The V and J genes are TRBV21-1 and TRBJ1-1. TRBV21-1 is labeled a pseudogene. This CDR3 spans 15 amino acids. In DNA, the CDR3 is TGTGCCAGCAGCCTTGGGGGACGGCTGAACACTGAAGCTTTCTTT. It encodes CASSLGGRLNTEAFF.

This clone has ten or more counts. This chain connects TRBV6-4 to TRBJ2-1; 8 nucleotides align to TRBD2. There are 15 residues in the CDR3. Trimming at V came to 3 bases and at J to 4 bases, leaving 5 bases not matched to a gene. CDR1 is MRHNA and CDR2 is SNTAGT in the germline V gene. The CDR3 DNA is TGTGCCAGCAGTGAGGCAGCGGGAGCGTACAATGAGCAGTTCTTC. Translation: CASSEAAGAYNEQFF.

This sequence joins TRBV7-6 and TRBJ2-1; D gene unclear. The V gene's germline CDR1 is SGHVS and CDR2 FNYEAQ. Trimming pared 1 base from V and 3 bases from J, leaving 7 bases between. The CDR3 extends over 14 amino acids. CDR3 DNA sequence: TGTGCCAGCAGCTTAGTTCCGGTCTACAATGAGCAGTTCTTC. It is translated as CASSLVPVYNEQFF.

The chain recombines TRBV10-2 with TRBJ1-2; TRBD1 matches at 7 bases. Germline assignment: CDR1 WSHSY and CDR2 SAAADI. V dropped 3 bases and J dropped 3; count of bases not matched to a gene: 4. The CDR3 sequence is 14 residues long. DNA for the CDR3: TGCGCCAGCAGTGACCAGGGGGTACACTATGGCTACACCTTC. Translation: CASSDQGVHYGYTF.

CDR3 sequence: CASSPDEGLAYGEQFF. CDR3 sequence (DNA): TGTGCCAGCAGTCCCGACGAGGGGTTGGCCTACGGTGAGCAGTTCTTC. The rearrangement uses TRBV27 and TRBJ2-1, with D perhaps matching TRBD1 or TRBD2 (5 bases each). Between the trimmed V and J ends, which lost 5 bases and 9 bases, there was a span of 23 bases. The germline CDR1 and CDR2 sequences are MNHEY and SMNVEV (reference sequence). CDR3 length: 16 residues.

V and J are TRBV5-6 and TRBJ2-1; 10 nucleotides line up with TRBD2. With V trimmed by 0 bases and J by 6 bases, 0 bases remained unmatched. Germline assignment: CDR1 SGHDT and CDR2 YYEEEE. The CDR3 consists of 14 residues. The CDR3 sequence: CASSLGLAGNEQFF. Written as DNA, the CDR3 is TGTGCCAGCAGCTTGGGACTAGCGGGCAATGAGCAGTTCTTC.

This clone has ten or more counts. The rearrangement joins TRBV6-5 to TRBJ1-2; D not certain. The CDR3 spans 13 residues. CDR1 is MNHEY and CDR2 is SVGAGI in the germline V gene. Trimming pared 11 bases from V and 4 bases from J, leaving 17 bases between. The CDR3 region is CACGPRGIYGYTF. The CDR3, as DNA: TGTGCCTGCGGACCCCGAGGGATCTATGGCTACACCTTC.

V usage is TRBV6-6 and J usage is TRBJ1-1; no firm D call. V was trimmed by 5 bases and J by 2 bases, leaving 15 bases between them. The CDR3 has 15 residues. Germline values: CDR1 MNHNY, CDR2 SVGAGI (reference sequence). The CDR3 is CASSQQKTYNTEAFF. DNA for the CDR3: TGTGCCAGCAGTCAACAGAAGACTTATAACACTGAAGCTTTCTTT.

The CDR3 DNA follows: TGCGCCAGCGGGACTAGCGGGAGGGCCGACGAGCAGTACTTC. Protein: CASGTSGRADEQYF. V and J are TRBV5-1 and TRBJ2-7, with TRBD2 identical over 16 bases. Germline trimming cut 7 bases from V and 5 bases from J; bases unmatched to any gene: 3. CDR1 SGHRS and CDR2 YFSETQ come from the germline V gene. There are 14 residues in the CDR3.